The 3 T cell receptor beta chains below were found in one sample sequenced in a study of OX40 agonist ivuxolimab in advanced cancers. Here immunoSEQ multiplex PCR was the method, and the copy in TCRdb shows in-frame clones only, minus some. This sample has around 92,000 clones, with 84% found just once. The sample was CD4+ or CD8+ T cells sorted from blood, taken in a trial of the OX40 agonist ivuxolimab. These receptors all come from an adult with an advanced solid tumor such as melanoma, head and neck, liver or kidney cancer.

This clone was recorded only once. The V gene is TRBV5-1, the J gene TRBJ2-1, with D perhaps matching TRBD1 (8 bases). Per germline, CDR1 SGHRS and CDR2 YFSETQ. The CDR3 totals 16 residues. Trimming left V 4 bases short and J 4 bases short, with 18 bases between. This CDR3 reads CASSRSTGEGYNEQFF. The DNA of the CDR3 is TGCGCCAGCAGCCGGTCGACAGGGGAGGGGTACAATGAGCAGTTCTTC. The full variable domain, in which reference TRBV5-1 and TRBJ2-1 provide the parts outside the CDR3, is KAGVTQTPRYLIKTRGQQVTLSCSPISGHRSVSWYQQTPGQGLQFLFEYFSETQRNKGNFPGRFSGRQFSNSRSEMNVSTLELGDSALYLCASSRSTGEGYNEQFFGPGTRLTVL.

V and J are TRBV18 and TRBJ1-6; tentatively, D is TRBD1 (6 bases). Looked up from germline, CDR1 is KGHSH and CDR2 is LQKENI. The CDR3 extends over 14 amino acids. Trimming left V 5 bases short and J 4 bases short, with 9 bases between. In DNA form, the CDR3 reads TGTGCCAGCTCAGAAGGGGGTTATAATTCACCCCTCCACTTT. It is translated as CASSEGGYNSPLHF.

The V call is TRBV5-1, the J call TRBJ1-4, with 8 positions matching TRBD1. The CDR3 spans 16 residues. Germline V gene lookup returns CDR1 SGHRS and CDR2 YFSETQ. Unmatched junction bases numbered 7, after V lost 0 bases and J lost 6 bases. The CDR3 coding sequence is TGCGCCAGCAGCTTGGCCGGGGACAGGTCCCATGAAAAACTGTTTTTT. It is translated as CASSLAGDRSHEKLFF. Full variable domain (outside the CDR3, taken from reference TRBV5-1 and TRBJ1-4): KAGVTQTPRYLIKTRGQQVTLSCSPISGHRSVSWYQQTPGQGLQFLFEYFSETQRNKGNFPGRFSGRQFSNSRSEMNVSTLELGDSALYLCASSLAGDRSHEKLFFGSGTQLSVL.